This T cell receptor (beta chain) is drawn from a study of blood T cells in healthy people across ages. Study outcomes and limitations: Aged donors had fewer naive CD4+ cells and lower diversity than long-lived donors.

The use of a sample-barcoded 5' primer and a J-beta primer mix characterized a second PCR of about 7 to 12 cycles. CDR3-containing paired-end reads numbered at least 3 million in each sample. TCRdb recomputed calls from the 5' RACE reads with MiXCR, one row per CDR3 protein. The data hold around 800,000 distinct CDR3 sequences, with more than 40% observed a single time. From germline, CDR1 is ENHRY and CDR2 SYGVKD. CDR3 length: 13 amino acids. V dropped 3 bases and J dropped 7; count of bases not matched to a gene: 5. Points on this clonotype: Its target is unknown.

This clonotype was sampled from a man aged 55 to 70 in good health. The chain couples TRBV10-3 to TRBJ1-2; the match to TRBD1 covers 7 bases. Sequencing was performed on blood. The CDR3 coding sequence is TGTGCCATCAGTGAAGACAGGGATGGTGGCTACACCTTC. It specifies CAISEDRDGGYTF.